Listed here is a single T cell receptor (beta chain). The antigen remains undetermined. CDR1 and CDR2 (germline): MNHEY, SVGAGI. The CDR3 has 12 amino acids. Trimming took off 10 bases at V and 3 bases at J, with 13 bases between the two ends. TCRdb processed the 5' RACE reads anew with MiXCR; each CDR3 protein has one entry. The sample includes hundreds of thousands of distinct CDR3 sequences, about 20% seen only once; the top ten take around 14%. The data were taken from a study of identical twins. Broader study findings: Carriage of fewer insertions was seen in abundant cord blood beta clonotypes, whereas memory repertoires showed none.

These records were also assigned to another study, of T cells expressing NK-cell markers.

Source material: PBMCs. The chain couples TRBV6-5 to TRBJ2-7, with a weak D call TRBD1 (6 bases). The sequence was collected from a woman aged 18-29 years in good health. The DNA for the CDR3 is TGTGCCACCCGGACAGAACTCTACGAGCAGTACTTC. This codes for CATRTELYEQYF.